This T cell receptor (beta chain) was identified in a study of cytomegalovirus exposure and HLA in healthy donors. Unmatched junction bases numbered 7, after V lost 4 bases and J lost 7 bases. The CDR3 is 14 amino acids. Germline CDR1 is SEHNR and CDR2 is FQNEAQ (reference sequence). Repertoires were generated with immunoSEQ multiplex PCR, while TCRdb's copy carries only in-frame clones and drops some. The sample lists 200,000 to 300,000 clones, less than 95% occurring once. What was sequenced was PBMCs. The sequence was obtained from a woman in her twenties or thirties in good health and CMV-seronegative. The chain has TRBV7-9 and TRBJ2-1; 7 nucleotides match TRBD2. CDR3: CASSSGRQWNEQFF. The CDR3 DNA is TGTGCCAGCAGCTCCGGGAGGCAGTGGAATGAGCAGTTCTTC.